This TCR beta chain was found in a study of shared clonotypes between healthy human individuals (dated by TCRdb to 2019 to 2021). With respect to the entire study: A couple of women and a few men aged 18 to 49 years were included in the cohort. Blood TCR repertoires of several healthy adults were deeply sequenced to estimate repertoire size and the extent of clonotype sharing between individuals. Different laboratories and diverse techniques were used to prepare libraries and sequence TCR repertoires, to increase sequencing depth and limit assay-specific biases. For each donor, CD4 naive and CD4 memory were each run on three plates, CD8 naive on two plates, and CD8 memory on one plate. Each donor's leukapheresis produced roughly between about 0.85 and 10 billion PBMCs.

Donors were healthy HIV-negative adults with no recently reported acute infections or vaccinations. Every donor was a Caucasian adult living in Nashville, Tennessee, USA. CD4+ T cells were enriched by magnetic negative selection; naive cells were then positively selected on CD45RA, and the negative fraction formed the memory subset. After blood collection by leukapheresis, PBMCs were isolated using Ficoll-Histopaque density gradient centrifugation and then cryopreserved in the vapor phase of liquid nitrogen. Analytical flow cytometry was used to check the purity and quantity of every magnetically sorted T cell population. Genomic DNA was isolated from every sorted fraction and measured by UV absorbance on a Nanodrop 2000c. The CDR3 covers 15 residues, taking in both the cysteine and the phenylalanine. Only CDR3 DNA is held: 45 bases, read in frame from base 1. From V the trimming removes 9 bases and from J it removes 2 bases, while the gene matches leave 7 bases of the junction unaccounted for. The CDR1 and CDR2 encoded by the germline V gene are MDHEN and SYDVKM.

As concerns this clone: Its antigen target is currently unknown. Base qualities are not at hand, and no much larger clone is one base apart.

The study at large found these results: Even with the large sequencing depth, rarefaction of the sorted-subset datasets indicated that sequencing was incomplete. Compared with non-shared clonotypes, the clonotypes found in all four sorted-subset donors had higher generation probabilities. Pairwise subsampling indicated that sequencing depth was expected to affect the degree of clonotype sharing among donors. Naive subsets generally had larger estimated clonotype richness than memory subsets did. Sampling was restricted to blood, and TCR repertoires in tissue are likely to differ from TCR repertoires in blood. Approximately 5% of naive CD4, around 3.6% of naive CD8, roughly 2.4% of memory CD4, and around 0.42% of memory CD8 clonotypes were shared across four donors. Because the study included a small number of donors, the genetic and exposure-history diversity represented was limited.

TCR CDR3 regions were amplified from genomic DNA by multiplex PCR using the deep immunoSEQ assay. For each cell subset, the extracted genomic DNA was distributed evenly across all wells of several immunoSEQ 96-well plates, and each plate served as one replicate. For sorted subsets, approximately 190 ng genomic DNA, equal to about 30,000 T cell genomes, was loaded into each replicate PCR. The purified libraries were quantified using a Qubit 3.0 fluorometer, sized with a Bioanalyzer 2100, and then quantified again using the KAPA Library Quantification kit. Each immunoSEQ 96-well plate was sequenced on its own single-read 150-cycle Illumina NextSeq 550 flow cell. Concerning the study's data processing: Because only junctional sequences without quality scores were contained in the immunoSEQ output, filtering matching that applied to full-length reads could not be performed. Sequences were annotated with PyIR, a Python wrapper for IgBLAST v1.9, and V/J genes and CDR3 were assigned using IMGT germline references. Reads were filtered out if the reads had weak V/J assignments (E-value above 1e-6), no CDR3, stop codons, out-of-frame junctions, or ambiguous translated residues. V3J clonotypes were defined as sequences sharing an identical inferred V gene, J gene, and CDR3 amino acid sequence. To compute the percentage overlap between repertoires, the number of shared unique clonotypes was divided by the size of the smaller repertoire. Three approaches were used to assess repertoire richness: RTK rarefaction, the Chao1 estimator, and Recon v2.1 estimates of unobserved clonotypes. OLGA was used to compute generation probabilities for all TCRbeta clonotypes that the gDNA method yielded from a handful of donors. TCRdb stores this immuneACCESS table with in-frame sequences only. Part of the clones is absent; in the studies checked, under half of the shortfall reflects unresolved V genes, and no reason is known for the rest. Clonal size and the V and J genes are those of that table, whereas D and trimming came from the DNA. For this sample there are about 2.3 million clones; 80% to 95% appear just once. 0.37% of the sample comes from the top ten.

Sequenced material: naive CD4+ T cells from PBMCs. This specimen's cell subset or site label, per the study, means: CD45RA+ positively selected. This chain joins TRBV28 to TRBJ2-6, with 7 junctional bases fitting TRBD1. The TCR sequence derives from a man aged 18 to 35 in good health. Some clones in this sample may be carry-over from other donors' samples. The DNA sequence is given as TGTGCCAGTAGGGACAGCAAGACTGGGGCCAACGTCCTGACTTTC. Its product reads: CASRDSKTGANVLTF.